This TCR beta chain was documented in a study of long-term antiretroviral therapy in people with HIV. Points from the study as a whole: Post-treatment diversity went higher with ART but stayed below transplant donor controls.

On this clone itself: Its matching antigen is unknown.

They ran version v3.0 of the immunoSEQ assay at survey level. The table came from immunoSEQ multiplex PCR; TCRdb's copy has only in-frame clones and leaves some out. Of about 36,000 clones listed, around 94% were seen once; the top ten hold 3.6%. CDR3 length equals 15 residues. The V gene end was trimmed by 3 bases and the J gene end by 6 bases; junction bases not matched to a gene: 7. CDR1 LNHDA and CDR2 SQIVND come from the germline V gene (reference sequence). This sequence originates from a woman aged 45-60 years with HIV. The chain carries TRBV19 and TRBJ1-4; TRBD1 matches at 7 bases. The source was unsorted PBMCs, collected 4.1 years after starting antiretroviral therapy. CDR3: CASSIRDSTDEKLFF. CDR3 in DNA: TGTGCCAGTAGTATCCGGGACAGTACAGATGAAAAACTGTTTTTT.